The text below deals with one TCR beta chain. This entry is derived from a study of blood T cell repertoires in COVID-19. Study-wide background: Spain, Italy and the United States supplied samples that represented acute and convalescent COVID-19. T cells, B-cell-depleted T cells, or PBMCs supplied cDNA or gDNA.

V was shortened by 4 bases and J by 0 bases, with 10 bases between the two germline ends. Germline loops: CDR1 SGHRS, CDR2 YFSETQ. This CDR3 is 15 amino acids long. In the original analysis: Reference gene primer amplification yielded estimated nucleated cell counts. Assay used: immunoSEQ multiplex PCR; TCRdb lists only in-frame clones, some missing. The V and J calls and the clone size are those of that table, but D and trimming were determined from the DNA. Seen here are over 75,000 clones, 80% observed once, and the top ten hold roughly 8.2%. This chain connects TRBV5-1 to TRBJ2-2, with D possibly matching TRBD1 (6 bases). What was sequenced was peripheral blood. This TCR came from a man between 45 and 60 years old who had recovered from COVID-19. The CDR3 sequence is CASSRDNANTGELFF. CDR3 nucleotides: TGCGCCAGCAGCAGGGACAACGCGAACACCGGGGAGCTGTTTTTT.